This TCR beta chain stems from a study of radiotherapy plus CTLA-4 blockade in lung cancer. Here immunoSEQ multiplex PCR was the method, and the copy in TCRdb shows in-frame clones only, minus some. The sample has 80,000 to 95,000 clones, under 85% seen once; the top ten hold roughly 0.82%. A note on this clone: Its antigen remains unidentified.

Study conclusions and caveats: Clones of tumor-derived TCRs expanded in blood after radiotherapy plus ipilimumab.

This sequence originates from a human donor with non-small cell lung cancer who had stable disease on radiotherapy plus ipilimumab. This material consisted of peripheral blood, taken from a patient treated with radiotherapy plus ipilimumab.

The CDR3 DNA reads TGTGCCTCCTCCGGGACCCAGAACGTCGAGCAGTTCTTC. Translated, it gives CASSGTQNVEQFF. The chain joins TRBV10-3 to TRBJ2-1; D may correspond to TRBD1 or TRBD2 (5 bases each). Trimming removed 11 bases at V and 10 bases at J, with 21 bases between. The CDR3 spans 13 residues. Germline CDR1 and CDR2: ENHRY and SYGVKD.